This TCR beta chain was documented in a study of blood T cells in healthy people across ages. Study conclusions and caveats: Relative to aged donors, long-lived donors carried more naive CD4+ cells and displayed higher diversity.

Germline V lookup: CDR1 SGHTA, CDR2 FQGNSA. V was pared by 1 base and J by 6 bases, with 16 bases between. CDR3 length: 16 amino acids. On this clonotype itself: Its antigen is undetermined.

Through a sample-barcoded 5' primer and a J-beta primer mix, a second PCR was run for 7 to 11 cycles. TCRdb reprocessed the 5' RACE reads via MiXCR and lists one record per CDR3 protein. Counted here are around 820,000 distinct CDR3 sequences, around 25% occurring once; the ten biggest clones make up approximately 3.7%. These records were also assigned to another study, of T cells of mothers and their children. That report notes: The sample comes from some ten healthy Caucasian donors: mothers and children.

This sequence joins TRBV7-2 and TRBJ2-4, with D perhaps being TRBD1 or TRBD2 (5 bases each). The TCR comes from a boy under 18 in good health. Material: blood. The CDR3 sequence is CASSLGGGRNLNIQYF. In DNA form, the CDR3 reads TGTGCCAGCAGCTTAGGTGGGGGACGGAATTTAAACATTCAGTACTTC. The full variable domain, completed using reference TRBV7-2 and TRBJ2-4, is GAGVSQSPSNKVTEKGKDVELRCDPISGHTALYWYRQSLGQGLEFLIYFQGNSAPDKSGLPSDRFSAERTGGSVSTLTIQRTQQEDSAVYLCASSLGGGRNLNIQYFGAGTRLSVL.